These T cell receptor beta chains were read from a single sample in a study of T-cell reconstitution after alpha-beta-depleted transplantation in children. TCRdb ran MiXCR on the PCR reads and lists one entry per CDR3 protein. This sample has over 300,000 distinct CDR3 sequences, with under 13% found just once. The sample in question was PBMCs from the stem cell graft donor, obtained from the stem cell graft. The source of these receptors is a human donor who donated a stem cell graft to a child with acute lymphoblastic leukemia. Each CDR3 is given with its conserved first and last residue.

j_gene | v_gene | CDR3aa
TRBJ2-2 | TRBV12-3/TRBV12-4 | CASGAPPGELFF
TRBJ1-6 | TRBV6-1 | CASSEEVTGTDNSPLHF
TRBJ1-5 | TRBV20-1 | CSAYKGNQPQHF
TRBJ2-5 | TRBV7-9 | CASSWGTSGKETQYF
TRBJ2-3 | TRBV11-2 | CASSLSSSGRPSTDTQYF
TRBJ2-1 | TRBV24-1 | CATSDRGGFLAGVYNEQFF
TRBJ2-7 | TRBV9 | CASTPRTGGFSEQYF
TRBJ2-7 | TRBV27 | CASSLSRSGKEQYF
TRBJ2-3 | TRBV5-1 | CASSSSGSRGDTQYF
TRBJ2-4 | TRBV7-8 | CASSAYRGVAKNSQYF
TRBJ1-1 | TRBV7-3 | CASSSGSGTEAFF
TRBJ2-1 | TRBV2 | CASSPVGDEQFF
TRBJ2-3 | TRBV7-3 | CASSSPPRTDTQYF
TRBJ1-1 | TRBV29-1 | CSVFGWGTGNTEAFF
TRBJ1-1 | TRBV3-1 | CASSQGQGARRTEAFF
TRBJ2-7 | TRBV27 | CASSSSITYEQYF
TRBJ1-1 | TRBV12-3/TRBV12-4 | CASSQGKTEAFF
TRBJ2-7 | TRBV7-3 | CASSLGGGTASYEQYF
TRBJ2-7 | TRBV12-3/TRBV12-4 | CASSRISTVSYEQYF
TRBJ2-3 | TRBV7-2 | CASSFGTGPDTQYF
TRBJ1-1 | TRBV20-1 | CSARDEWTTEAFF
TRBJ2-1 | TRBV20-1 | CSARDLRTTHEQFF
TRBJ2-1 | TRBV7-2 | CASSLSSGKYNEQFF
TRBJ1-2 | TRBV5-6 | CASSLEEQGPYGYTF
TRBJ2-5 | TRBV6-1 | CASSQGGLEETQYF
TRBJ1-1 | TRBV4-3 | CASSLNRGLDTEAFF
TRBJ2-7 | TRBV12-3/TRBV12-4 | CASRITSGNYEQYF
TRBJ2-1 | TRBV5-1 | CASSGTSGDNEQFF
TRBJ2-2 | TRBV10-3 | CAISESKGNTGELFF
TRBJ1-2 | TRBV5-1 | CASSLDGANYGYTF
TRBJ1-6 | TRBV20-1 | CSAQRGQGNSPLHF
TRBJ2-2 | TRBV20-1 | CSARDYRNTGELFF
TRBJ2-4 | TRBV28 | CASSLNFRGIVKNIQYF
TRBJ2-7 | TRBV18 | CASSHSNGPYEQYF
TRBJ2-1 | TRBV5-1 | CASRPWTGAGNEQFF
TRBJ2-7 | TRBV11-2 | CASSLEGQGVYEQYF
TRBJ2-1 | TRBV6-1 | CASREVLGNEQFF
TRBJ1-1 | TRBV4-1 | CASSQDGGAGNTEAFF
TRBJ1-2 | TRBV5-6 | CASSDGGQSRNYGYTF
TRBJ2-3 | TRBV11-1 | CASSLNAGGYLGTDTQYF
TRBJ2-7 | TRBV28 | CASRPMGTSGTVEQYF
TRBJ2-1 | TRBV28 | CASSLREGRNEQFF
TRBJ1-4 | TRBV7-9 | CASSLPGQGREKLFF
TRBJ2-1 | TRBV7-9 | CASSWTSGFKNEQFF
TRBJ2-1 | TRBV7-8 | CASRGSASHSEQFF
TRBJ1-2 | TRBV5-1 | CASSLGTWRNYGYTF
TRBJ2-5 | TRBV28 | CASSLLHLGSEKYLRKETQYF